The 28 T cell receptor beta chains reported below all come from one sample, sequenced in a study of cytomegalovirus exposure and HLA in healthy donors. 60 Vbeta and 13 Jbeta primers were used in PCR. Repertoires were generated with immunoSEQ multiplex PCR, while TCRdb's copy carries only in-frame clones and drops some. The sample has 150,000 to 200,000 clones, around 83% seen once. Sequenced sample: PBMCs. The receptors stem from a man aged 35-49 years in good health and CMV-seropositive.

This CDR3 is CASERENTGELFF. In DNA form, the CDR3 reads TGTGCCAGCGAGCGGGAGAACACCGGGGAGCTGTTTTTT. V gene TRBV6-6 combines with J gene TRBJ2-2; 7 positions match TRBD2. This CDR3 spans 13 amino acids. Unmatched junction bases numbered 1, after V lost 8 bases and J lost 1 base. The germline V gene encodes CDR1 MNHNY and CDR2 SVGAGI (reference sequence).

The DNA for the CDR3 is TGTGCCAGCACCGTGGGCTCGCGGGCGTCGTTTGGCACAGATACGCAGTATTTT. Translating it yields CASTVGSRASFGTDTQYF. The chain combines TRBV2 with TRBJ2-3; the D gene is possibly TRBD2 (5 bases). V lost 7 bases and J 1 base, leaving 24 bases between the germline ends. The CDR3 has 18 amino acids. CDR1 and CDR2 (germline): SNHLY, FYNNEI.

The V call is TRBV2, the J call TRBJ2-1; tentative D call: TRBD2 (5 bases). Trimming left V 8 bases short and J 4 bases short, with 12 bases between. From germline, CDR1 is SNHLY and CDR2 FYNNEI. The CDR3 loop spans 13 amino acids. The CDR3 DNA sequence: TGTGCCAGCCAACCGCGGGTTTACAATGAGCAGTTCTTC. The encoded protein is CASQPRVYNEQFF.

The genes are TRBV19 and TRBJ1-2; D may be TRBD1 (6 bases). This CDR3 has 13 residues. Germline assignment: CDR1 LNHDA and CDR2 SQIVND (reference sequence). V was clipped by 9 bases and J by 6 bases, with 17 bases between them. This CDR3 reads CASSRGGANGYTF. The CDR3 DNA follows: TGTGCCAGCTCAAGGGGGGGGGCGAATGGCTACACCTTC.

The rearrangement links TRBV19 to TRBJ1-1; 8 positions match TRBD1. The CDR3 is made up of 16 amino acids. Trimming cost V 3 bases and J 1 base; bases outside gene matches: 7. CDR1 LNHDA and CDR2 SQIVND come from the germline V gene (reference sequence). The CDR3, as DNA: TGTGCCAGTAGTATGGCAGGGGGCACCCAGAACACTGAAGCTTTCTTT. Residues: CASSMAGGTQNTEAFF.

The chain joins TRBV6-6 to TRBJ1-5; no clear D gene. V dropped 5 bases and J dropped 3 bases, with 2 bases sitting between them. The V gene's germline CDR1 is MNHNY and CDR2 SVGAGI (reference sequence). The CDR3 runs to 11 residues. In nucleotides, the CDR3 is TGTGCCAGCAGTCTCAATCAGCCCCAGCATTTT. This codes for CASSLNQPQHF.

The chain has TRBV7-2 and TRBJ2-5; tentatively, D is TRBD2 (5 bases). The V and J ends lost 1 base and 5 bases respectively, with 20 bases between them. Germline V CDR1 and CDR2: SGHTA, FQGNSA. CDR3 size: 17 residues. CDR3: CASSLGVVSGYGETQYF. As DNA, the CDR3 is TGTGCCAGCAGCTTAGGGGTTGTGAGCGGCTACGGGGAGACCCAGTACTTC.

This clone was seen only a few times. The CDR3 coding sequence is TGTGCCAGCAGCCAAAAGTCGTCTAGCGGACGCACAGATACGCAGTATTTT. Translation gives CASSQKSSSGRTDTQYF. The chain has TRBV4-2 and TRBJ2-3; 7 bases line up with TRBD2. This CDR3 spans 17 amino acids. Per germline, CDR1 LGHNA and CDR2 YNFKEQ. The V and J ends lost 2 bases and 1 base, in that order; junction bases with no gene match: 9.

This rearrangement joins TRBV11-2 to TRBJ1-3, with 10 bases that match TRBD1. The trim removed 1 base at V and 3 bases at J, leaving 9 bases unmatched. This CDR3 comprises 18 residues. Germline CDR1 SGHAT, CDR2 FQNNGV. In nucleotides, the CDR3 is TGTGCCAGCAGCTTAGCCGGGACAGGGGAAGTGGGTGGAAACACCATATATTTT. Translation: CASSLAGTGEVGGNTIYF.

CDR3 protein: CASNRGLQGPQHF. CDR3 DNA: TGTGCCAGCAATCGGGGACTTCAAGGGCCCCAGCATTTT. The chain uses TRBV2 and TRBJ1-5; tentative D call: TRBD1 (5 bases). The CDR3 is made up of 13 amino acids. Germline V gene data show CDR1 as SNHLY and CDR2 as FYNNEI. V was cut by 7 bases and J by 9 bases, with 16 bases left in between.

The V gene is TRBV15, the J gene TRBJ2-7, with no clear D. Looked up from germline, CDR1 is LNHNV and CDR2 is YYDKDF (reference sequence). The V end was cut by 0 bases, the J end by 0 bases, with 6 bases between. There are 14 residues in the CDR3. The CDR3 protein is CATSRERLSYEQYF. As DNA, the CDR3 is TGTGCCACCAGCAGAGAGCGACTCTCCTACGAGCAGTACTTC. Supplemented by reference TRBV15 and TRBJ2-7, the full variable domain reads DAMVIQNPRYQVTQFGKPVTLSCSQTLNHNVMYWYQQKSSQAPKLLFHYYDKDFNNEADTPDNFQSRRPNTSFCFLDIRSPGLGDTAMYLCATSRERLSYEQYFGPGTRLTVT.

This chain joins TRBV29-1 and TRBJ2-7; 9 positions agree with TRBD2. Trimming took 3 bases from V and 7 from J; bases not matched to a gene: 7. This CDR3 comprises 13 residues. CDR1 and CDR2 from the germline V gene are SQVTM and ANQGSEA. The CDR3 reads CSVDQIAGGEQYF. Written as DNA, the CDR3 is TGCAGCGTTGACCAGATCGCGGGAGGGGAGCAGTACTTC.

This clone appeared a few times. The DNA of the CDR3 is TGTGCCAGCAGCTTAGCGGCGGGCTCCTACAATGAGCAGTTCTTC. Amino acid sequence: CASSLAAGSYNEQFF. The chain uses TRBV7-6 and TRBJ2-1, with TRBD2 as a possible D gene (5 bases). The length of the CDR3 is 15 residues. V lost 0 bases to trimming and J lost 0 bases, with 6 bases between them. Germline assignment: CDR1 SGHVS and CDR2 FNYEAQ.

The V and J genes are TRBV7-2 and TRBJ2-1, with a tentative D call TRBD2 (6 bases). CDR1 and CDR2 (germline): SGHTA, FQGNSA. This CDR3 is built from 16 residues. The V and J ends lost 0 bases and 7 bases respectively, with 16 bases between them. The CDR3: CASSLASARRANEQFF. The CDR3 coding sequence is TGTGCCAGCAGCTTAGCCAGCGCAAGGAGGGCTAATGAGCAGTTCTTC.

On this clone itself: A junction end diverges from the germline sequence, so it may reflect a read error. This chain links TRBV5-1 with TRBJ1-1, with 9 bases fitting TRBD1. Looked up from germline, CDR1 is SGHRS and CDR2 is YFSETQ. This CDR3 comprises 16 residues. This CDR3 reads CAGSSDRGGSNTEAFF. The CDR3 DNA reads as TGCGCCGGCAGCAGCGACAGGGGGGGATCGAACACTGAAGCTTTCTTT.

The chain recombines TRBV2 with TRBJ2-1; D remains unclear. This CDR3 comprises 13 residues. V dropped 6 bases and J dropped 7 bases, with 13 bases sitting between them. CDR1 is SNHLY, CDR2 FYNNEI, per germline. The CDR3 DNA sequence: TGTGCCAGCAGGGTACCTCCTACGAATGAGCAGTTCTTC. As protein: CASRVPPTNEQFF.

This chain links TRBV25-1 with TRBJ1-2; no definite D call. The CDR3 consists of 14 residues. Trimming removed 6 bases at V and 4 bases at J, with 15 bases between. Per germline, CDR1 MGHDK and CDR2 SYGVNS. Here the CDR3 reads CASSGRVASYGYTF. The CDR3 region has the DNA TGTGCCAGCAGCGGAAGAGTAGCCTCCTATGGCTACACCTTC.

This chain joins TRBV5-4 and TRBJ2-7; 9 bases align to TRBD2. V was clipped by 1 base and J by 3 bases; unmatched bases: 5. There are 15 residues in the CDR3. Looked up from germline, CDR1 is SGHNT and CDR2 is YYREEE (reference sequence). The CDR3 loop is CASSLIAGGSYEQYF. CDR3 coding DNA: TGTGCCAGCAGCTTGATTGCGGGAGGGAGCTACGAGCAGTACTTC. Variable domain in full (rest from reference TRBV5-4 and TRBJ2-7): ETGVTQSPTHLIKTRGQQVTLRCSSQSGHNTVSWYQQALGQGPQFIFQYYREEENGRGNFPPRFSGLQFPNYSSELNVNALELDDSALYLCASSLIAGGSYEQYFGPGTRLTVT.

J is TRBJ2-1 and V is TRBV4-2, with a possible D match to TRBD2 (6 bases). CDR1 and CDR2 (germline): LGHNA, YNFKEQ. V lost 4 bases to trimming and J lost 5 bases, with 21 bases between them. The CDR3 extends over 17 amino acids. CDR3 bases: TGTGCCAGCAGCCCCAGGCTGGGACTGGGCATGAACAATGAGCAGTTCTTC. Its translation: CASSPRLGLGMNNEQFF.

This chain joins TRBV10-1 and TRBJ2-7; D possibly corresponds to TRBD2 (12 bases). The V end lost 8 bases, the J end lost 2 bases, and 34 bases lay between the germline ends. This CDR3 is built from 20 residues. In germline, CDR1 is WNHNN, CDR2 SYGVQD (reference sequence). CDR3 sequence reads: CASGQGAPGLAGPKPYEQYF. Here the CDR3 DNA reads TGCGCCAGCGGACAGGGGGCGCCTGGACTAGCGGGACCCAAACCCTACGAGCAGTACTTC.

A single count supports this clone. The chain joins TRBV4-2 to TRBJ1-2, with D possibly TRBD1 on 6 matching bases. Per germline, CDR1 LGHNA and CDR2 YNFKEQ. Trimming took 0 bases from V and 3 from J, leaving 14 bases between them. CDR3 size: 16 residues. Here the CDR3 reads CASSQDNFNRDYGYTF. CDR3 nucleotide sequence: TGTGCCAGCAGCCAAGATAACTTCAACAGGGACTATGGCTACACCTTC.

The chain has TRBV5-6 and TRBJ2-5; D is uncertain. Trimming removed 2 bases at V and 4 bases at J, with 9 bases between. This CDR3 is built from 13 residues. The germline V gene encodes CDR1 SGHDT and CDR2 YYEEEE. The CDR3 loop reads CASSLLSGETQYF. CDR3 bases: TGTGCCAGCAGCTTACTGTCGGGAGAGACCCAGTACTTC. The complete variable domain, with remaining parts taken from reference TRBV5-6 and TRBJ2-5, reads DAGVTQSPTHLIKTRGQQVTLRCSPKSGHDTVSWYQQALGQGPQFIFQYYEEEERQRGNFPDRFSGHQFPNYSSELNVNALLLGDSALYLCASSLLSGETQYFGPGTRLLVL.

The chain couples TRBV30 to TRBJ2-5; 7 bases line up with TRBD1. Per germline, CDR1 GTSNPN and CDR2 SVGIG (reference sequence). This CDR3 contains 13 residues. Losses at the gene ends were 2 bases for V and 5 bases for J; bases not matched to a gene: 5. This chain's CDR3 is CAWSTGVGETQYF. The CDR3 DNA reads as TGTGCCTGGAGTACAGGGGTCGGGGAGACCCAGTACTTC. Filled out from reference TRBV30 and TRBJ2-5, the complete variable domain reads SQTIHQWPATLVQPVGSPLSLECTVEGTSNPNLYWYRQAAGRGLQLLFYSVGIGQISSEVPQNLSASRPQDRQFILSSKKLLLSDSGFYLCAWSTGVGETQYFGPGTRLLVL.

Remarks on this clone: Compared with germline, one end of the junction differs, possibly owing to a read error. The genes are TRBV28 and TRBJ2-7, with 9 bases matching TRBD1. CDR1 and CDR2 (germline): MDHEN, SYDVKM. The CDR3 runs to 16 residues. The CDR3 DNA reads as TGTGCCAGCAGTTCCCCGACCGGGACAGGGCTTTCAGCCGTTGACTTC. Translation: CASSSPTGTGLSAVDF.

CDR3 nucleotides: TGTGCCAGCAGCTTAGCGCCTAGCCCACAAGAGACCCAGTACTTC. This gives the protein CASSLAPSPQETQYF. The chain has TRBV7-9 and TRBJ2-5, with a weak D call TRBD2 (5 bases). This CDR3 spans 15 amino acids. Trimming removed 0 bases from V and 2 bases from J, with 10 bases in between. Germline values: CDR1 SEHNR, CDR2 FQNEAQ (reference sequence).

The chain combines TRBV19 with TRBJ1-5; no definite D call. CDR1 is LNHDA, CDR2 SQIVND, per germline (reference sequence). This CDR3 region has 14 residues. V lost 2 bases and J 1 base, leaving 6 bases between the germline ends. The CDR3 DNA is TGTGCCAGTAGTATACGGTTCAGCAATCAGCCCCAGCATTTT. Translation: CASSIRFSNQPQHF.

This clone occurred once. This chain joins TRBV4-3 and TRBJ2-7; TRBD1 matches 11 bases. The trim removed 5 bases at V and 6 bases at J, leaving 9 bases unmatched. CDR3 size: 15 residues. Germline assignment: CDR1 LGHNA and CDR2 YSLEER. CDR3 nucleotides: TGCGCCAGCAGCGCCCGGTGGACAGGGGGCGTCGAGCAGTACTTC. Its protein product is CASSARWTGGVEQYF.

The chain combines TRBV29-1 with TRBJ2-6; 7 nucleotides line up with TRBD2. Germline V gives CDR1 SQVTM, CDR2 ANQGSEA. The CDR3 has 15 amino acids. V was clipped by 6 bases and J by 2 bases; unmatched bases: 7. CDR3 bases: TGCAGCGTCGCCGCCGGGACTACTGGGGCCAACGTCCTGACTTTC. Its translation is CSVAAGTTGANVLTF.